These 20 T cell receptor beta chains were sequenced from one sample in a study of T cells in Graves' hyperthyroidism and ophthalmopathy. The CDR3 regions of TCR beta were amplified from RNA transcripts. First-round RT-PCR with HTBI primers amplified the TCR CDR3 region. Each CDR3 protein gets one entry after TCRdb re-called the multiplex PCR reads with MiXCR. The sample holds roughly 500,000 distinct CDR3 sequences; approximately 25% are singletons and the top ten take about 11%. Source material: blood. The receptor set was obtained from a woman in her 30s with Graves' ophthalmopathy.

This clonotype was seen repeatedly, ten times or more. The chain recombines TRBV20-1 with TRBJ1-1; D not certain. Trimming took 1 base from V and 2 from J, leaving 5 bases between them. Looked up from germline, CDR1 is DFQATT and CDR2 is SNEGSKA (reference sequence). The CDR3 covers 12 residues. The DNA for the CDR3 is TGCAGTGCTAGAGGGCCTAACACTGAAGCTTTCTTT. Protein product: CSARGPNTEAFF.

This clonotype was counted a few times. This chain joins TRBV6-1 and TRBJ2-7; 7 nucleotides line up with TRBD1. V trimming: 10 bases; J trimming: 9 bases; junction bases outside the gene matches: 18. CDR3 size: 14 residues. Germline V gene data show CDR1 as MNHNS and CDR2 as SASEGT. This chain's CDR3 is CATARDSLLATQYF. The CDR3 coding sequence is TGTGCCACCGCCAGGGACAGTCTTCTTGCGACGCAGTACTTC.

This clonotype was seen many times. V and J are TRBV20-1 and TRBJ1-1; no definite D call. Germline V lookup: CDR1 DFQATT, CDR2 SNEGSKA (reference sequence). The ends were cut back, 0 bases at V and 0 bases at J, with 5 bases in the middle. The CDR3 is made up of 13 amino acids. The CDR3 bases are TGCAGTGCTAGAGACAGGCTGAACACTGAAGCTTTCTTT. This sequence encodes CSARDRLNTEAFF.

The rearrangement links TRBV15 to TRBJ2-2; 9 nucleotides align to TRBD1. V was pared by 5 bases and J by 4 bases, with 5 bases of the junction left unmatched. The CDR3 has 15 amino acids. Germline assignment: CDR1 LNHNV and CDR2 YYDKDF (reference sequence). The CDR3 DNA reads TGTGCCACCAGCGGACGACAGGGGGTCACCGGGGAGCTGTTTTTT. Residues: CATSGRQGVTGELFF.

The CDR3 DNA sequence: TGTGCCAGCAGCTTGGGCCACACAGATACGCAGTATTTT. Its translation: CASSLGHTDTQYF. This sequence joins TRBV7-9 and TRBJ2-3; D remains unclear. Germline loops: CDR1 SEHNR, CDR2 FQNEAQ (reference sequence). This CDR3 spans 13 amino acids. Trimming left V 3 bases short and J 2 bases short, with 6 bases between.

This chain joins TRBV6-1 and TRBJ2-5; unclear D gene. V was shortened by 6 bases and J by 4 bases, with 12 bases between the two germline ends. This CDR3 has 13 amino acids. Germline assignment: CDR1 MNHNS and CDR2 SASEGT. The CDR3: CASSWGTPETQYF. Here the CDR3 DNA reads TGTGCCAGCAGCTGGGGAACCCCAGAGACCCAGTACTTC.

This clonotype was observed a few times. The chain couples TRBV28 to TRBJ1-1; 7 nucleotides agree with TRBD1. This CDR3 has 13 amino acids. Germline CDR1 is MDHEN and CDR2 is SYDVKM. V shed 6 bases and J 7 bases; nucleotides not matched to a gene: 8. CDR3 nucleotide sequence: TGTGCCAGCAGCTGGACGGACAGGTTTGAAGCTTTCTTT. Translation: CASSWTDRFEAFF. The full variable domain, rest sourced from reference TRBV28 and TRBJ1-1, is DVKVTQSSRYLVKRTGEKVFLECVQDMDHENMFWYRQDPGLGLRLIYFSYDVKMKEKGDIPEGYSVSREKKERFSLILESASTNQTSMYLCASSWTDRFEAFFGQGTRLTVV.

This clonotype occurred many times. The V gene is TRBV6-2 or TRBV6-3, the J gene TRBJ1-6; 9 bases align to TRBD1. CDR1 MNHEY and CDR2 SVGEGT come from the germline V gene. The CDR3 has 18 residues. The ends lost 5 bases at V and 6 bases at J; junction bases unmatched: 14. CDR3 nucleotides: TGTGCCAGCAGTACGGACAGGGGACCTTGGGAACCTAATTCACCCCTCCACTTT. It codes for CASSTDRGPWEPNSPLHF.

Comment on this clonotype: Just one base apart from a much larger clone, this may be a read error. CDR3 amino acids: CAAAPPSTYEQYF. CDR3 DNA: TGTGCCGCGGCCCCGCCTAGCACCTACGAGCAGTACTTC. The chain combines TRBV28 with TRBJ2-7, with D possibly TRBD2 on 5 matching bases. V lost 11 bases, J lost 2 bases, and 16 bases lay in between. The germline gives CDR1 MDHEN, CDR2 SYDVKM. The CDR3 sequence is 13 residues long.

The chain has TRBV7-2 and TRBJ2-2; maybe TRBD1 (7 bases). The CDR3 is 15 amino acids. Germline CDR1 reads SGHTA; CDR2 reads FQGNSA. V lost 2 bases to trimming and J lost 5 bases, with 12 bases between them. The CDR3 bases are TGTGCCAGCAGCTTAAGGGCAGGGGGGACCGGGGAGCTGTTTTTT. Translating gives CASSLRAGGTGELFF.

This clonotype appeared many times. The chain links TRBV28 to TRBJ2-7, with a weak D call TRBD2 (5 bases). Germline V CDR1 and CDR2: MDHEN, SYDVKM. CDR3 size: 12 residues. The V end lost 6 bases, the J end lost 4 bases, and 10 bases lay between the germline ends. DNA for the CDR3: TGTGCCAGCAGAAACCGAGGGTACGAGCAGTACTTC. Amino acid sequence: CASRNRGYEQYF.

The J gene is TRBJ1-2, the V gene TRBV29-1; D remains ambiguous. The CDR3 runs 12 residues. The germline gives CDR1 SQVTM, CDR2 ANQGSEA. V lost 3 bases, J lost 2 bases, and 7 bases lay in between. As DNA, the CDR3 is TGCAGCGTTGATGGGCAGAACTATGGCTACACCTTC. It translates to CSVDGQNYGYTF.

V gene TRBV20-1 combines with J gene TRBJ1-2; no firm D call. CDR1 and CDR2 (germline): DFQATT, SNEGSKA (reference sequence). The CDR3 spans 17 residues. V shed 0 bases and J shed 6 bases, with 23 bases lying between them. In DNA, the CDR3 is TGCAGTGCTAGAGATCTAGTGACCACAGACCGAGCAGATGGCTACACCTTC. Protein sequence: CSARDLVTTDRADGYTF.

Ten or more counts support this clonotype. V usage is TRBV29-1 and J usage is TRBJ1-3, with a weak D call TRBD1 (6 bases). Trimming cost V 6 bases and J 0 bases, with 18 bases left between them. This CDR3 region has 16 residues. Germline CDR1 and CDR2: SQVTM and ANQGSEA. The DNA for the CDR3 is TGCAGCGTGGCCTTGGACAGTTCTTTCTCTGGAAACACCATATATTTT. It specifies CSVALDSSFSGNTIYF.

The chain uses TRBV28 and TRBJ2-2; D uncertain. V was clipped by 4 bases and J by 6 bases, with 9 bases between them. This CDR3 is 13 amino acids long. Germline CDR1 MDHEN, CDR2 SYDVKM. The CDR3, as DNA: TGTGCCAGCAGTTCCCGTTTCCCCGGGGAGCTGTTTTTT. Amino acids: CASSSRFPGELFF.

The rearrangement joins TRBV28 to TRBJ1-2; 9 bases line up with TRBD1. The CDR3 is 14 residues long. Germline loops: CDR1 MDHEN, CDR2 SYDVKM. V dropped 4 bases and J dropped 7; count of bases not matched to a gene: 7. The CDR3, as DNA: TGTGCCAGCAGTTCATCCGGACAGGGGTCTGGCTACACCTTC. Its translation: CASSSSGQGSGYTF.

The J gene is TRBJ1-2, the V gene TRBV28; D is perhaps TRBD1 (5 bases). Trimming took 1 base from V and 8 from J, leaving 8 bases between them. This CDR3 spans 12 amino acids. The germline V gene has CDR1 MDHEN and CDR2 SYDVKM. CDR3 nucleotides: TGTGCCAGCAGTTTATTAGGGGCCGGCTACACCTTC. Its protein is CASSLLGAGYTF.

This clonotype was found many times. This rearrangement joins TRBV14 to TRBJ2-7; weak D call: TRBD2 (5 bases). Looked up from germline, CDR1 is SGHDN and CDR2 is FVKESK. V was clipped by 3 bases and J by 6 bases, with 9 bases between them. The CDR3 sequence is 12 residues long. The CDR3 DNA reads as TGTGCCAGCAGCCACACTAGGTTCGAGCAGTACTTC. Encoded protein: CASSHTRFEQYF.

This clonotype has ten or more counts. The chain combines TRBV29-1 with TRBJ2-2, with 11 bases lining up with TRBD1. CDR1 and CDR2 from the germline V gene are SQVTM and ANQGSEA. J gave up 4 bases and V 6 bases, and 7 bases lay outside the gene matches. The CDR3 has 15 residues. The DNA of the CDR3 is TGCAGCGTGGGGGGACAGGGGGTGGGCACCGGGGAGCTGTTTTTT. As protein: CSVGGQGVGTGELFF.

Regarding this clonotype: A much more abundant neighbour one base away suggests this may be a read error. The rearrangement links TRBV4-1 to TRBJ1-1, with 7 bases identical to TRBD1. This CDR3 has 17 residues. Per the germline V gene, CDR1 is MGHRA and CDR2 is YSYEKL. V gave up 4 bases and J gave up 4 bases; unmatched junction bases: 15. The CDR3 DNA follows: TGCGCCAGCAGCCTCCGGGACAGCGATATGTCCCTCACTGAAGCTTTCTTT. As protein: CASSLRDSDMSLTEAFF.